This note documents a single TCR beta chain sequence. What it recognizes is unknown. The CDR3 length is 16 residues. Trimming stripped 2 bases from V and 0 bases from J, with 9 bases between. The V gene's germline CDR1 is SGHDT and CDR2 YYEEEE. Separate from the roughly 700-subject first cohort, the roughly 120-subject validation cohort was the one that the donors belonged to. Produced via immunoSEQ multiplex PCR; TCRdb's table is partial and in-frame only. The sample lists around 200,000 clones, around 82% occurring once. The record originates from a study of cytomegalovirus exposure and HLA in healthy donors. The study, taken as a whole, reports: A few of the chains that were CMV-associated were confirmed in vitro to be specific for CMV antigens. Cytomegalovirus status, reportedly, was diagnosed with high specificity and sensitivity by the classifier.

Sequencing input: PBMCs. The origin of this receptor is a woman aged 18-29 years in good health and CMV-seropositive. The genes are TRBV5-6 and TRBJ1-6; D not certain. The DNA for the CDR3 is TGTGCCAGCAGCTTTGGCTCTTCCTCCTATAATTCACCCCTCCACTTT. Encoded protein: CASSFGSSSYNSPLHF.